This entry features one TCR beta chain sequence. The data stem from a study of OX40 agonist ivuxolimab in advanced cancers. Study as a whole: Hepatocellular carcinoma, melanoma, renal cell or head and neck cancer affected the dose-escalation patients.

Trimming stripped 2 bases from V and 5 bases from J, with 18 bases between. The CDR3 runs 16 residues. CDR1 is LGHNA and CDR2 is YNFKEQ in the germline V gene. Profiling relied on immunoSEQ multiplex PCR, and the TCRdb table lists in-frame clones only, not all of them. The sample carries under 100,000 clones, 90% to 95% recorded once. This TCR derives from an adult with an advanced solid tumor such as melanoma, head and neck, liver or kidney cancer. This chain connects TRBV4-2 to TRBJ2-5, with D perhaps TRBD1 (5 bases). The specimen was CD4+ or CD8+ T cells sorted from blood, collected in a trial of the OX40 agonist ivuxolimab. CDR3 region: CASSQLIGTGRETQYF. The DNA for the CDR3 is TGTGCCAGCAGCCAATTAATTGGAACAGGACGGGAGACCCAGTACTTC.